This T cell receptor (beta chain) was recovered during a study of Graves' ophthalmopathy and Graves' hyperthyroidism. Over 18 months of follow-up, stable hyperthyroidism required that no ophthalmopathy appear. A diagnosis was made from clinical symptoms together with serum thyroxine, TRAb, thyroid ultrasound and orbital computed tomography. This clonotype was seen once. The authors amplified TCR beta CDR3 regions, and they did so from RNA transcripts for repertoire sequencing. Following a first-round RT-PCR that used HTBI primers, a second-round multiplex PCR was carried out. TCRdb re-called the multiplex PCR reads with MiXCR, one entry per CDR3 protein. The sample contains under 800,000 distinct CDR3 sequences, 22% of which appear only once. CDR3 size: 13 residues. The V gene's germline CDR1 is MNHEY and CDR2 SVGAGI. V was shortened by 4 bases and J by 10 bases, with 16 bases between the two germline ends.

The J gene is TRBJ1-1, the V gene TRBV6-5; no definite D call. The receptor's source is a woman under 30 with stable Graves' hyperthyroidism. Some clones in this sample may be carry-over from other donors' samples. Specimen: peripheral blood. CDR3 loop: CASSFPSGVRAFF. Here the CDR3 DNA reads TGTGCCAGCAGTTTCCCCAGCGGTGTGAGAGCTTTCTTT.